The next 13 T cell receptor beta chains were all read from a single sample in a study of T-cell memory formation after mild COVID-19. TCRdb re-called the 5' RACE reads with MiXCR, one entry per CDR3 protein. This repertoire shows hundreds of thousands of distinct CDR3 sequences, about 16% found once; its top ten account for 20% to 25%. Sequencing used PBMCs or a T cell subset sorted from them (not recorded which). The source is a man younger than 35 who had mild COVID-19 (a few samples of this study predate the infection). Cell type and time point are not known.

The V and J genes are TRBV18 and TRBJ2-3; perhaps TRBD1 as D (5 bases). Trimming cost V 1 base and J 2 bases, with 7 bases left between them. This CDR3 is built from 14 residues. CDR1 is KGHSH and CDR2 is LQKENI in the germline V gene. CDR3 sequence: CASSPLRATDTQYF. In DNA, the CDR3 is TGTGCCAGCTCACCACTCAGGGCCACAGATACGCAGTATTTT. The whole variable domain, filled in from reference TRBV18 and TRBJ2-3, reads NAGVMQNPRHLVRRRGQEARLRCSPMKGHSHVYWYRQLPEEGLKFMVYLQKENIIDESGMPKERFSAEFPKEGPSILRIQQVVRGDSAAYFCASSPLRATDTQYFGPGTRLTVL.

The rearrangement links TRBV7-9 to TRBJ2-1; D gene uncertain. The CDR3 is made up of 18 amino acids. Germline V CDR1 and CDR2: SEHNR, FQNEAQ (reference sequence). The V end lost 1 base, the J end lost 9 bases, and 25 bases lay between the germline ends. The CDR3 sequence is CASSLVRARYRTSPEQFF. CDR3 nucleotide sequence: TGTGCCAGCAGCTTAGTAAGGGCCCGATATAGGACCAGCCCTGAGCAGTTCTTC. Based on the CDR3 plus reference TRBV7-9 and TRBJ2-1, the full variable domain is DTGVSQNPRHKITKRGQNVTFRCDPISEHNRLYWYRQTLGQGPEFLTYFQNEAQLEKSRLLSDRFSAERPKGSFSTLEIQRTEQGDSAMYLCASSLVRARYRTSPEQFFGPGTRLTVL.

This clonotype was found a few times. This chain uses TRBV5-1 with TRBJ1-6; D might be TRBD1 (5 bases). The V gene's germline CDR1 is SGHRS and CDR2 YFSETQ. The CDR3 extends over 16 amino acids. The V and J ends lost 2 bases and 10 bases respectively, with 19 bases between them. The CDR3 sequence: CASSFDSRQGGSPLHF. Here the CDR3 DNA reads TGCGCCAGCAGCTTCGACTCTAGGCAGGGAGGGTCACCCCTCCACTTT.

The gene calls are TRBV20-1 and TRBJ1-5, with 8 bases aligning to TRBD1. Per germline, CDR1 DFQATT and CDR2 SNEGSKA (reference sequence). Trimming took 5 bases from V and 3 from J; bases not matched to a gene: 12. This CDR3 is built from 16 residues. The CDR3: CSAEHSGQGPNQPQHF. In DNA form, the CDR3 reads TGCAGTGCTGAACACAGCGGACAGGGACCCAATCAGCCCCAGCATTTT.

This clonotype was seen only a few times. The rearrangement links TRBV10-2 to TRBJ2-3, with a possible D match to TRBD1 (6 bases). The CDR3 spans 14 residues. Germline V gene sequence: CDR1 WSHSY, CDR2 SAAADI. V gave up 3 bases and J gave up 4 bases, with 11 bases separating them. The CDR3 protein is CASSEQGSADTQYF. In DNA form, the CDR3 reads TGCGCCAGCAGTGAACAGGGATCGGCAGATACGCAGTATTTT.

The V gene is TRBV12-5, the J gene TRBJ1-3; perhaps TRBD1 as D (6 bases). Germline V gene data show CDR1 as LGHNT and CDR2 as FRNRAP. CDR3 length: 16 amino acids. The V end lost 0 bases, the J end lost 2 bases, and 11 bases lay between the germline ends. The CDR3 loop reads CASGLVTGSTGNTIYF. For the CDR3, the DNA is TGTGCTAGTGGTTTGGTTACAGGGTCCACTGGAAACACCATATATTTT.

V gene TRBV5-1 combines with J gene TRBJ2-1; 10 nucleotides agree with TRBD1. The CDR3 spans 13 residues. The J segment lost 9 bases and the V segment lost 4 bases, leaving 4 bases of the junction unmatched. Per the germline V gene, CDR1 is SGHRS and CDR2 is YFSETQ. The CDR3 nucleotides read TGCGCCAGCAGCCTTAGGACAGGGGGTGAGCAGTTCTTC. It yields the protein CASSLRTGGEQFF.

The chain carries TRBV5-6 and TRBJ2-2; 9 bases fit TRBD1. Germline V gene sequence: CDR1 SGHDT, CDR2 YYEEEE. Trimming cost V 5 bases and J 1 base; bases outside gene matches: 6. This CDR3 has 16 residues. The CDR3 loop is CASRGQGRLNTGELFF. As DNA, the CDR3 is TGTGCCAGCAGGGGACAGGGAAGGTTGAACACCGGGGAGCTGTTTTTT. Full variable domain (remainder filled in from reference TRBV5-6 and TRBJ2-2): DAGVTQSPTHLIKTRGQQVTLRCSPKSGHDTVSWYQQALGQGPQFIFQYYEEEERQRGNFPDRFSGHQFPNYSSELNVNALLLGDSALYLCASRGQGRLNTGELFFGEGSRLTVL.

The chain employs TRBV6-2 or TRBV6-3 and TRBJ1-5; 7 nucleotides line up with TRBD1. Trimming took 7 bases from V and 3 from J; bases not matched to a gene: 12. This CDR3 is built from 16 residues. Germline V gene data show CDR1 as MNHEY and CDR2 as SVGEGT. The CDR3 is CASTDTGEGVNQPQHF. The CDR3 DNA reads TGTGCCAGCACCGATACAGGGGAAGGGGTCAATCAGCCCCAGCATTTT.

A few counts support this clonotype. The chain couples TRBV7-2 to TRBJ2-3; D gene ambiguous. Germline values: CDR1 SGHTA, CDR2 FQGNSA. Trimming took off 1 base at V and 0 bases at J, with 11 bases between the two ends. The CDR3 runs 16 residues. The CDR3 reads CASSLVVGASTDTQYF. CDR3 in DNA: TGTGCCAGCAGCTTAGTAGTTGGCGCTAGCACAGATACGCAGTATTTT.

The J gene is TRBJ1-6, the V gene TRBV27; TRBD1 is a possible D gene (5 bases). The CDR3 is 15 residues long. Germline V CDR1 and CDR2: MNHEY, SMNVEV (reference sequence). The V gene lost 8 bases and the J gene lost 7 bases, with 18 bases spanning the gap. CDR3 loop: CASHPTIGENSPLHF. The CDR3 DNA reads TGTGCCAGCCATCCCACGATAGGGGAGAATTCACCCCTCCACTTT.

This clonotype was picked up a small number of times. This chain connects TRBV4-3 to TRBJ2-1, with 8 bases matching TRBD2. In germline, CDR1 is LGHNA, CDR2 YSLEER. V shed 1 base, J shed 4 bases, and the junction held 9 bases outside the gene matches. The CDR3 totals 17 residues. CDR3 in DNA: TGCGCCAGCAGCCAAGCTGGGGTAGCGGGACATTACAATGAGCAGTTCTTC. As protein: CASSQAGVAGHYNEQFF.

The J gene is TRBJ2-1, the V gene TRBV28; 12 bases agree with TRBD2. CDR3 length: 16 amino acids. Unmatched junction bases numbered 6, after V lost 6 bases and J lost 3 bases. The germline V gene encodes CDR1 MDHEN and CDR2 SYDVKM. CDR3 region: CASRALAGGLYNEQFF. The CDR3 DNA reads as TGTGCCAGCAGAGCACTAGCGGGGGGTCTCTACAATGAGCAGTTCTTC. Variable domain in full (rest from reference TRBV28 and TRBJ2-1): DVKVTQSSRYLVKRTGEKVFLECVQDMDHENMFWYRQDPGLGLRLIYFSYDVKMKEKGDIPEGYSVSREKKERFSLILESASTNQTSMYLCASRALAGGLYNEQFFGPGTRLTVL.